This TCR beta chain was found in a study of blood T cell repertoires in COVID-19. The CDR3 is 17 amino acids. Trimming stripped 2 bases from V and 3 bases from J, with 20 bases between. Per germline, CDR1 WSHSY and CDR2 SAAADI. Authors' analysis steps: Researchers report that nucleated cell counts were estimated from reference gene primer amplification. The assay was immunoSEQ multiplex PCR, and TCRdb's table has in-frame clones only and misses some. Clone size and the V and J calls come from that table; the DNA yielded D and trimming. The data show a few hundred thousand clones, 88% seen once. This receptor was obtained from a woman aged 45-65 years with COVID-19, enrolled during active disease. The chain is built from TRBV10-2 and TRBJ2-7; possibly TRBD2 for D (8 bases). The specimen sequenced was peripheral blood. CDR3 DNA sequence: TGCGCCAGCAGTGAGCGGGGACAGTTGCGGGGGGACTACGAGCAGTACTTC. It specifies CASSERGQLRGDYEQYF.